The 18 T cell receptor beta chains below were found in one sample sequenced in a study of CD8 T cells in ankylosing spondylitis. General observations from the study: For ankylosing spondylitis blood, a TCR beta motif of under 10 highly homologous variants appeared characteristic.

TCRdb reprocessed the 5' RACE reads with MiXCR, giving one entry per CDR3 protein. Counted here are 450,000 to 550,000 distinct CDR3 sequences, about 5.2% occurring once; the ten biggest clones make up approximately 4%. No antigens are known for them. The sample comprised blood, either unsorted or a sorted T cell fraction (not recorded which). These receptors were obtained from a male donor with ankylosing spondylitis.

This clonotype was observed at least ten times. This chain uses TRBV6-1 with TRBJ2-1, with 11 positions matching TRBD2. Germline loops: CDR1 MNHNS, CDR2 SASEGT. This CDR3 comprises 16 residues. The junction had 15 bases not matched to a gene; V was cut back by 7 bases and J by 10 bases. In DNA form, the CDR3 reads TGTGCCAGCAACAACCGGGGGCTAGCGGGGGGTGCAGAGCAGTTCTTC. It is translated as CASNNRGLAGGAEQFF.

This clonotype was counted at least ten times. J is TRBJ1-3 and V is TRBV5-6; no definite D call. CDR3 size: 13 residues. Trimming took off 3 bases at V and 5 bases at J, with 9 bases between the two ends. The germline CDR1 and CDR2 sequences are SGHDT and YYEEEE. The DNA of the CDR3 is TGTGCCAGCAGCTCCGAACCCCGAAACACCATATATTTT. Its translation: CASSSEPRNTIYF.

This clonotype has a count of ten or more. The rearrangement links TRBV6-5 to TRBJ1-6; unclear D gene. Germline-derived CDR1 and CDR2 are MNHEY and SVGAGI. V shed 0 bases and J shed 0 bases, with 6 bases lying between them. The CDR3 extends over 16 amino acids. CDR3 coding DNA: TGTGCCAGCAGTTACTCGTGGAGCTCCTATAATTCACCCCTCCACTTT. Translating it yields CASSYSWSSYNSPLHF.

Ten or more counts support this clonotype. The chain employs TRBV20-1 and TRBJ2-7; D is ambiguous. The CDR3 sequence is 12 residues long. V was cut by 1 base and J by 5 bases, with 9 bases left in between. Germline CDR1 DFQATT, CDR2 SNEGSKA (reference sequence). In DNA form, the CDR3 reads TGCAGTGCTAGAGGGGATTCGGACGAGCAGTACTTC. Translated: CSARGDSDEQYF.

This clonotype appeared many times. The rearrangement links TRBV29-1 to TRBJ1-4; D is possibly TRBD1 (5 bases). Trimming shortened V by 4 bases and J by 0 bases, and 6 bases separated the two germline ends. Germline assignment: CDR1 SQVTM and CDR2 ANQGSEA. CDR3 length equals 13 residues. This chain's CDR3 is CSVGTPTNEKLFF. CDR3 DNA sequence: TGCAGCGTTGGGACACCAACTAATGAAAAACTGTTTTTT.

This clonotype was detected many times. The rearrangement links TRBV29-1 to TRBJ2-7, with D possibly being TRBD1 or TRBD2 (5 bases each). Germline values: CDR1 SQVTM, CDR2 ANQGSEA. Deletions cut 7 bases from V and 0 bases from J, with 10 bases between. The CDR3 extends over 12 amino acids. CDR3 loop: CSAWDGSYEQYF. CDR3 sequence (DNA): TGCAGCGCCTGGGACGGCTCCTACGAGCAGTACTTC.

This clonotype was seen at least ten times. The chain uses TRBV5-1 and TRBJ2-7; D is perhaps TRBD1 (6 bases). Germline values: CDR1 SGHRS, CDR2 YFSETQ. V lost 4 bases to trimming and J lost 1 base, with 9 bases between them. The CDR3 is made up of 13 amino acids. The CDR3 protein is CASSPGQSYEQYF. The CDR3 nucleotides are TGCGCCAGCAGCCCTGGACAGTCCTACGAGCAGTACTTC.

At least ten counts were recorded for this clonotype. CDR3 sequence: CASSIFSRGQRDTQYF. The DNA for the CDR3 is TGTGCCAGCAGTATCTTTTCTAGGGGACAGCGAGATACGCAGTATTTT. The chain uses TRBV28 and TRBJ2-3; 7 bases line up with TRBD1. Per the germline V gene, CDR1 is MDHEN and CDR2 is SYDVKM. The ends lost 5 bases at V and 5 bases at J; junction bases unmatched: 13. The CDR3 spans 16 residues. The full variable domain, in which reference TRBV28 and TRBJ2-3 provide the parts outside the CDR3, is DVKVTQSSRYLVKRTGEKVFLECVQDMDHENMFWYRQDPGLGLRLIYFSYDVKMKEKGDIPEGYSVSREKKERFSLILESASTNQTSMYLCASSIFSRGQRDTQYFGPGTRLTVL.

This clonotype has ten or more counts. V usage is TRBV6-5 and J usage is TRBJ1-5; TRBD1 might be the D (6 bases). Trimming took 2 bases from V and 0 from J, leaving 17 bases between them. The CDR3 has 18 residues. The germline CDR1 and CDR2 sequences are MNHEY and SVGAGI. CDR3 sequence (DNA): TGTGCCAGCAGTTACGAGGGGGGGGCGGTTTATAGCAATCAGCCCCAGCATTTT. Residues: CASSYEGGAVYSNQPQHF.

This clonotype was counted ten times or more. The V and J genes are TRBV7-8 and TRBJ2-1; the match to TRBD2 covers 7 bases. The V gene end was trimmed by 1 base and the J gene end by 4 bases; junction bases not matched to a gene: 10. Germline V gene data show CDR1 as SGHVS and CDR2 as FQNEAQ. This CDR3 spans 17 amino acids. The CDR3 coding sequence is TGTGCCAGCAGCTTAGGATCCAGCGGGGAACTATACAATGAGCAGTTCTTC. Encoded protein: CASSLGSSGELYNEQFF.

Only a few counts were recorded for this clonotype. The rearrangement links TRBV28 to TRBJ1-5; D gene ambiguous. The CDR3 contains 14 residues. Germline CDR1 MDHEN, CDR2 SYDVKM. V was clipped by 8 bases and J by 0 bases, with 11 bases between them. The chain's CDR3 is CASCQDPSNQPQHF. CDR3 nucleotide sequence: TGTGCCAGCTGTCAGGATCCTAGCAATCAGCCCCAGCATTTT.

This clonotype was counted at least ten times. The CDR3 spells CASSTGRSYTEAFF. The DNA for the CDR3 is TGTGCCAGCAGCACCGGAAGAAGTTACACTGAAGCTTTCTTT. The rearrangement links TRBV7-9 to TRBJ1-1; D remains unclear. Per the germline V gene, CDR1 is SEHNR and CDR2 is FQNEAQ (reference sequence). V was clipped by 5 bases and J by 3 bases, with 13 bases between them. CDR3 length: 14 residues. The whole variable domain, remainder taken from reference TRBV7-9 and TRBJ1-1, is DTGVSQNPRHKITKRGQNVTFRCDPISEHNRLYWYRQTLGQGPEFLTYFQNEAQLEKSRLLSDRFSAERPKGSFSTLEIQRTEQGDSAMYLCASSTGRSYTEAFFGQGTRLTVV.

This clonotype was picked up many times. The V call is TRBV7-8, the J call TRBJ2-1; D is undetermined. Germline values: CDR1 SGHVS, CDR2 FQNEAQ. Trimming pared 6 bases from V and 6 bases from J, leaving 12 bases between. The CDR3 is 13 residues long. The chain's CDR3 is CASSKDRTNEQFF. CDR3 in DNA: TGTGCCAGCAGTAAGGACCGCACCAATGAGCAGTTCTTC.

This clonotype was picked up a small number of times. The chain couples TRBV7-8 to TRBJ2-2; TRBD2 agrees at 13 bases. Germline CDR1 is SGHVS and CDR2 is FQNEAQ. The ends lost 3 bases at V and 3 bases at J; junction bases unmatched: 7. This CDR3 region has 18 residues. Here the CDR3 DNA reads TGTGCCAGCAGCTTTGGGACTAGCGGGGAGATTGACACCGGGGAGCTGTTTTTT. It translates to CASSFGTSGEIDTGELFF.

This clonotype was seen many times. This chain links TRBV28 with TRBJ2-7, with 11 bases that match TRBD1. CDR1 is MDHEN and CDR2 is SYDVKM in the germline V gene. The trim removed 6 bases at V and 2 bases at J, leaving 9 bases unmatched. The CDR3 has 16 residues. CDR3 sequence: CASSITGTGGTYEQYF. The CDR3 coding sequence is TGTGCCAGCAGCATTACAGGGACAGGGGGTACCTACGAGCAGTACTTC.

This clonotype showed up many times. The chain combines TRBV28 with TRBJ2-7; 8 positions agree with TRBD2. V lost 6 bases and J lost 3; bases outside the gene matches: 10. The CDR3 contains 15 residues. Germline CDR1 is MDHEN and CDR2 is SYDVKM. The CDR3 DNA sequence: TGTGCCAGCAGCTCCCCGGGACTAGGCCTCTACGAGCAGTACTTC. This sequence encodes CASSSPGLGLYEQYF.

This clonotype was seen repeatedly, ten times or more. The chain employs TRBV5-1 and TRBJ2-3; 7 nucleotides line up with TRBD2. Germline lookup yields CDR1 SGHRS and CDR2 YFSETQ. There are 14 residues in the CDR3. V gave up 4 bases and J gave up 1 base; unmatched junction bases: 3. The CDR3 nucleotides read TGCGCCAGCAGCAGCACTAGCGGCACAGATACGCAGTATTTT. The encoded protein is CASSSTSGTDTQYF.

At least ten counts were recorded for this clonotype. This chain uses TRBV11-2 with TRBJ1-2; D may be TRBD1 (5 bases). Germline V gene data show CDR1 as SGHAT and CDR2 as FQNNGV. This CDR3 is 14 amino acids long. Trimming took 5 bases from V and 6 from J, leaving 16 bases between them. The CDR3 reads CASSHLRQGNGYTF. Here the CDR3 DNA reads TGTGCCAGCAGCCACCTTAGGCAGGGTAATGGCTACACCTTC.